This T cell receptor (beta chain) was recorded in a study of shared clonotypes between healthy human individuals. Study-level findings and limits: When naive CD4 clonotypes were compared across a handful of donors, around 5% were shared.

CDR1 SGHAT and CDR2 FQNNGV come from the germline V gene. This CDR3 region has 13 residues. Trimming took off 5 bases at V and 5 bases at J, with 10 bases between the two ends. In this sample, this clone turned up a few times. Its specificity is unknown. The sample contains more than one DNA sequence encoding this CDR3. This table comes from immunoSEQ multiplex PCR, and its TCRdb copy is limited to in-frame clones, with some not included. The sample has about a million clones, approximately 80% seen once. The specimen was memory CD4+ T cells from PBMCs. Subset here: CD45RA-negative fraction. The rearrangement links TRBV11-2 to TRBJ1-5, with D perhaps TRBD1 (6 bases). The source is a man younger than 35 in good health. Some clones in this sample may be carry-over from other donors' samples. The CDR3 region has the DNA TGTGCCAGCAGCCTAAGGGGGGATCAGCCCCAGCATTTT. Amino acids: CASSLRGDQPQHF.